One and the same sample provided the 18 T cell receptor beta chains below, sequenced in a study of vaccination and CD4 T cells after COVID-19. Antigens for these TCRs are unknown. Treatment denoted: roughly 11-day PBMC culture with coronavirus spike peptide pools or control peptides (ViraFEST assay). Cultured CD4+ T-cell DNA underwent Oncomine TCR Beta short-read sequencing. In TCRdb, the PCR reads were re-called with MiXCR into one record per CDR3 protein. The table has roughly 14,000 distinct CDR3 sequences, 50% to 60% seen once. Sample: CD4+ T cells from blood, cultured in vitro. These receptors originate from a human donor who had recovered from COVID-19.

V gene TRBV11-3 combines with J gene TRBJ1-1; the D gene is possibly TRBD1 (5 bases). Germline loops: CDR1 SGHNT, CDR2 YENEEA. With 5 bases removed from V and 1 base from J, the gap between germline ends came to 8 bases. This CDR3 has 13 amino acids. CDR3 DNA sequence: TGTGCCAGCAGCCGAGGACAGAACACTGAAGCTTTCTTT. Its protein product is CASSRGQNTEAFF.

This clonotype was detected only a few times. The V gene is TRBV12-3 or TRBV12-4, the J gene TRBJ1-2, with D tentatively TRBD1 (6 bases). Trimming pared 5 bases from V and 2 bases from J, leaving 12 bases between. The CDR3 covers 14 residues. CDR3 coding DNA: TGTGCCAGCAGTCCGAACAGGGACAACTATGGCTACACCTTC. It translates to CASSPNRDNYGYTF.

The chain combines TRBV6-1 with TRBJ2-7; TRBD1 aligns across 7 bases. CDR3 length: 14 residues. Germline V lookup: CDR1 MNHNS, CDR2 SASEGT. After removal of 6 bases from V and 6 bases from J, the junction contained 11 bases not matched to a gene. The CDR3 nucleotides read TGTGCCAGCAGCTTGTCCGGGACAGTGGGCGAGCAGTACTTC. Its translation is CASSLSGTVGEQYF.

The rearrangement joins TRBV12-3 or TRBV12-4 to TRBJ1-4; D is perhaps TRBD1 (5 bases). Trimming took 6 bases from V and 8 from J, leaving 13 bases between them. The CDR3 is 13 residues long. CDR3 sequence (DNA): TGTGCCAGCAGACTCGACAGTCAAGAAAAACTGTTTTTT. Its protein product is CASRLDSQEKLFF.

The rearrangement uses TRBV3-1 and TRBJ2-5; 12 nucleotides agree with TRBD2. The ends lost 4 bases at V and 2 bases at J; junction bases unmatched: 5. The CDR3 extends over 16 amino acids. Looked up from germline, CDR1 is LGHDT and CDR2 is YNNKEL (reference sequence). The CDR3 sequence is CASSPGLAGPQETQYF. DNA for the CDR3: TGTGCCAGCAGCCCGGGACTAGCGGGCCCTCAAGAGACCCAGTACTTC.

This sequence joins TRBV3-1 and TRBJ2-1, with D unclear. The CDR3 consists of 12 residues. Trimming left V 2 bases short and J 8 bases short, with 7 bases between. CDR1 LGHDT and CDR2 YNNKEL come from the germline V gene (reference sequence). This CDR3 is CASSQYGYEQFF. The CDR3 DNA follows: TGTGCCAGCAGCCAATATGGGTATGAGCAGTTCTTC.

A single count supports this clonotype. The chain employs TRBV9 and TRBJ1-6; 8 bases are shared with TRBD1. This CDR3 spans 14 amino acids. CDR1 and CDR2 from the germline V gene are SGDLS and YYNGEE. Losses at the gene ends were 3 bases for V and 7 bases for J; bases not matched to a gene: 3. The CDR3 nucleotides are TGTGCCAGCAGCGAGGGACAGGACAATTCACCCCTCCACTTT. This gives the protein CASSEGQDNSPLHF. The full variable domain, its missing parts supplied by reference TRBV9 and TRBJ1-6, is DSGVTQTPKHLITATGQRVTLRCSPRSGDLSVYWYQQSLDQGLQFLIQYYNGEERAKGNILERFSAQQFPDLHSELNLSSLELGDSALYFCASSEGQDNSPLHFGNGTRLTVT.

This chain uses TRBV11-3 with TRBJ1-3, with 10 bases matching TRBD1. J lost 4 bases, V lost 3 bases, and 0 bases had no gene match. CDR1 SGHNT and CDR2 YENEEA come from the germline V gene. The CDR3 runs to 14 residues. The CDR3 loop reads CASSLGQGGNTIYF. CDR3 nucleotides: TGTGCCAGCAGCTTGGGACAGGGGGGAAACACCATATATTTT. Full variable domain (outside the CDR3, taken from reference TRBV11-3 and TRBJ1-3): EAGVVQSPRYKIIEKKQPVAFWCNPISGHNTLYWYLQNLGQGPELLIRYENEEAVDDSQLPKDRFSAERLKGVDSTLKIQPAELGDSAVYLCASSLGQGGNTIYFGEGSWLTVV.

The CDR3 reads CASSQKTTPGSSYNEQFF. The CDR3 DNA follows: TGTGCCAGCAGCCAAAAGACCACCCCCGGGAGCTCTTACAATGAGCAGTTCTTC. V and J are TRBV3-1 and TRBJ2-1, with a tentative D call TRBD2 (6 bases). The CDR3 covers 18 residues. Germline CDR1 is LGHDT and CDR2 is YNNKEL (reference sequence). The V end lost 2 bases, the J end lost 4 bases, and 21 bases lay between the germline ends.

This chain connects TRBV14 to TRBJ1-1, with a possible D match to TRBD1 (6 bases). This CDR3 has 15 amino acids. V lost 4 bases to trimming and J lost 4 bases, with 16 bases between them. Germline V CDR1 and CDR2: SGHDN, FVKESK. This CDR3 is CASSRMGGLITEAFF. The CDR3 DNA is TGTGCCAGCAGCCGTATGGGGGGCTTGATCACTGAAGCTTTCTTT.

The chain combines TRBV27 with TRBJ1-1; a weak D match, TRBD1 (5 bases). Trimming removed 6 bases at V and 2 bases at J, with 16 bases between. CDR1 and CDR2 (germline): MNHEY, SMNVEV (reference sequence). CDR3 size: 15 residues. CDR3: CASRNLQAPNTEAFF. The CDR3 bases are TGTGCCAGCAGGAACCTACAGGCACCAAACACTGAAGCTTTCTTT.

This clonotype turned up a few times. The rearrangement links TRBV5-1 to TRBJ2-1; 10 bases agree with TRBD1. The CDR3 loop spans 15 amino acids. In germline, CDR1 is SGHRS, CDR2 YFSETQ. V was clipped by 4 bases and J by 4 bases; unmatched bases: 5. The CDR3 DNA reads as TGCGCCAGCAGCCAACCGGGACAGGGGTACAATGAGCAGTTCTTC. This gives the protein CASSQPGQGYNEQFF.

This sequence joins TRBV6-5 and TRBJ1-3, with D perhaps matching TRBD1 (5 bases). The CDR3 contains 17 residues. Germline CDR1 reads MNHEY; CDR2 reads SVGAGI. The V end was cut by 0 bases, the J end by 0 bases, with 12 bases between. The CDR3 coding sequence is TGTGCCAGCAGTTACTCCTTAGGGGAGAGCTCTGGAAACACCATATATTTT. Translating it yields CASSYSLGESSGNTIYF.

V is TRBV6-2 or TRBV6-3 and J is TRBJ2-2; 8 positions agree with TRBD1. Germline assignment: CDR1 MNHEY and CDR2 SVGEGT. There are 15 residues in the CDR3. The ends lost 5 bases at V and 4 bases at J; junction bases unmatched: 6. The CDR3 loop is CASSTPGGVTGELFF. The CDR3 region has the DNA TGTGCCAGCAGTACCCCAGGGGGCGTCACCGGGGAGCTGTTTTTT.

This clonotype was detected a few times. J is TRBJ2-3 and V is TRBV24-1; TRBD1 is a possible D gene (6 bases). CDR1 is KGHDR, CDR2 SFDVKD, per germline. CDR3 length: 16 residues. Trimming pared 4 bases from V and 0 bases from J, leaving 13 bases between. CDR3 nucleotides: TGTGCCACCAGTGACCAGACAGGATATAGCACAGATACGCAGTATTTT. This translates into CATSDQTGYSTDTQYF.

V gene TRBV5-1 combines with J gene TRBJ2-7; 16 nucleotides line up with TRBD2. Per the germline V gene, CDR1 is SGHRS and CDR2 is YFSETQ. The trim removed 4 bases at V and 7 bases at J, leaving 5 bases unmatched. The CDR3 consists of 15 residues. CDR3 in amino acids: CASSPGLAGGREQYF. CDR3 nucleotides: TGCGCCAGCAGCCCGGGACTAGCGGGAGGGCGTGAGCAGTACTTC.

A few counts support this clonotype. The chain is built from TRBV30 and TRBJ1-5, with 7 bases identical to TRBD1. This CDR3 region has 14 residues. The trim removed 1 base at V and 6 bases at J, leaving 6 bases unmatched. Germline lookup yields CDR1 GTSNPN and CDR2 SVGIG (reference sequence). CDR3 protein: CAWSGQGAIQPQHF. In DNA, the CDR3 is TGTGCCTGGAGTGGACAGGGTGCGATTCAGCCCCAGCATTTT.

V and J are TRBV10-3 and TRBJ2-3; 9 bases are shared with TRBD1. The CDR3 is made up of 21 amino acids. The V and J ends lost 6 bases and 0 bases, in that order; junction bases with no gene match: 22. In germline, CDR1 is ENHRY, CDR2 SYGVKD. CDR3: CAISDKRGRTGAPRSTDTQYF. The CDR3 nucleotides are TGTGCCATCAGCGACAAGCGTGGTAGGACAGGGGCCCCCCGAAGCACAGATACGCAGTATTTT.